A selection of T cell receptor beta chains follows, all from one sample in a study of T-cell memory formation after mild COVID-19. TCRdb re-called the 5' RACE reads with MiXCR, one entry per CDR3 protein. The sample carries 300,000 to 350,000 distinct CDR3 sequences, 10% to 15% recorded once. The material sequenced was PBMCs or a T cell subset sorted from them (not recorded which). All receptors come from a man in his late teens or twenties who had mild COVID-19 (a few samples of this study predate the infection). Cell type and time point are not known. Each CDR3 is given with its conserved first and last residue. A D gene is named only where the DNA matches it firmly. Clone size is given for some rows only: seen once, a few or many times, or a class if the clone is expanded.

D	V	size	J	CDR3	DNA
NA	TRBV20-1	NA	TRBJ2-1	CSASDRLGHNEQFF	TGCAGTGCCTCGGACCGATTGGGCCACAATGAGCAGTTCTTC
TRBD1	TRBV9	few	TRBJ2-3	CASSDRDRPGTDTQYF	TGTGCCAGCAGCGATCGGGACAGGCCGGGCACAGATACGCAGTATTTT
NA	TRBV29-1	once	TRBJ2-7	CSVIGGDHYEQYF	TGCAGCGTGATTGGGGGCGACCACTACGAGCAGTACTTC
TRBD1	TRBV20-1	NA	TRBJ2-4	CSAPDRGLDIQYF	TGCAGTGCCCCGGACAGGGGGCTGGACATTCAGTACTTC
TRBD2	TRBV7-9	few	TRBJ2-5	CASSLVSLAGRRQETQYF	TGTGCCAGCAGCTTGGTTAGTTTAGCGGGAAGAAGACAAGAGACCCAGTACTTC
NA	TRBV3-1	many	TRBJ2-5	CASSLGTHQETQYF	TGTGCCAGCAGCCTCGGGACACATCAAGAGACCCAGTACTTC
TRBD2	TRBV7-2	few	TRBJ2-2	CASSSGLAGDGGELFF	TGTGCCAGCAGCTCCGGACTAGCGGGGGATGGCGGGGAGCTGTTTTTT
NA	TRBV7-6	few	TRBJ2-5	CASSQMETQYF	TGTGCCAGCAGCCAGATGGAGACCCAGTACTTC
NA	TRBV7-2	few	TRBJ2-6	CASSWDPTRSGANVLTF	TGTGCCAGCAGCTGGGACCCGACTCGCTCTGGGGCCAACGTCCTGACTTTC
NA	TRBV9	few	TRBJ1-6	CASSTGGQGDSPLHF	TGTGCCAGCAGCACGGGAGGGCAGGGCGATTCACCCCTCCACTTT
NA	TRBV4-2	NA	TRBJ1-2	CASSQGPGASHGYTF	TGTGCCAGCAGCCAAGGGCCGGGGGCGTCTCATGGCTACACCTTC
NA	TRBV7-9	NA	TRBJ2-5	CASSFPGKRTQYF	TGTGCCAGCAGCTTTCCCGGGAAGAGGACCCAGTACTTC
NA	TRBV6-6	few	TRBJ2-7	CASSYESDKSYEQYF	TGTGCCAGCAGTTACGAGTCAGACAAGTCCTACGAGCAGTACTTC
TRBD1	TRBV12-3/TRBV12-4	NA	TRBJ2-7	CASRRGTGGSYEQYF	TGTGCCAGCAGGAGAGGGACAGGGGGCTCCTACGAGCAGTACTTC
NA	TRBV9	few	TRBJ1-5	CASSVKGGVNQPQHF	TGTGCCAGCAGCGTGAAGGGCGGTGTCAATCAGCCCCAGCATTTT
NA	TRBV19	few	TRBJ1-2	CATHDTNYGYTF	TGTGCCACCCACGACACCAACTATGGCTACACCTTC
NA	TRBV24-1	few	TRBJ2-1	CATQIADYNEQFF	TGTGCCACACAAATAGCGGATTACAATGAGCAGTTCTTC
TRBD2	TRBV20-1	few	TRBJ2-3	CSVRSRGVVGTDTQYF	TGCAGTGTCAGATCGCGGGGGGTGGTCGGCACAGATACGCAGTATTTT
NA	TRBV7-3	many	TRBJ1-6	CASSRQGSYNSPLHF	TGTGCCAGCAGCCGGCAGGGCTCCTATAATTCACCCCTCCACTTT
TRBD1	TRBV5-4	few	TRBJ2-5	CASRTGDQETQYF	TGTGCCAGCAGAACAGGGGACCAAGAGACCCAGTACTTC
TRBD1	TRBV29-1	few	TRBJ2-5	CSVRQGFQTQYF	TGCAGCGTGCGACAGGGGTTTCAGACCCAGTACTTC
NA	TRBV6-6	few	TRBJ2-3	CASSFITYTQYF	TGTGCCAGCAGTTTTATTACCTATACGCAGTATTTT
NA	TRBV7-9	few	TRBJ2-3	CASSEPGSTDTQYF	TGTGCCAGCAGCGAACCGGGTAGCACAGATACGCAGTATTTT
NA	TRBV9	few	TRBJ2-3	CASSVVPGSDTQYF	TGTGCCAGCAGCGTAGTCCCGGGTTCAGATACGCAGTATTTT
NA	TRBV5-1	many	TRBJ1-2	CASSSTPNYGYTF	TGCGCCAGCAGCTCCACACCAAACTATGGCTACACCTTC
TRBD1	TRBV5-4	many	TRBJ1-5	CASSPDRDQPQHF	TGTGCCAGCAGCCCCGACAGGGATCAGCCCCAGCATTTT
NA	TRBV15	few	TRBJ1-5	CATSREYQPQHF	TGTGCCACCAGCAGAGAATATCAGCCCCAGCATTTT
TRBD1	TRBV7-9	NA	TRBJ1-1	CASSSHPGQWETEAFF	TGTGCCAGCAGCTCCCACCCGGGACAGTGGGAGACTGAAGCTTTCTTT